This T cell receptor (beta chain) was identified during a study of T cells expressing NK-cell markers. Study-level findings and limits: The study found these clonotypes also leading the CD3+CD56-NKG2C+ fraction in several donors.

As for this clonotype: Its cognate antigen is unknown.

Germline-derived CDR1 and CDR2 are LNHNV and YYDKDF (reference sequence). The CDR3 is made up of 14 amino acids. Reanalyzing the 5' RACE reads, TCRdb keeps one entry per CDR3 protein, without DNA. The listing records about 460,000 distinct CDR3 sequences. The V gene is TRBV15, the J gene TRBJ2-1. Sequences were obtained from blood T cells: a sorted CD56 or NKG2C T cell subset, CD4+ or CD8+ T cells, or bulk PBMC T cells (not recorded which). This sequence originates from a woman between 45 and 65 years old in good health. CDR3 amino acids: CATSRVTGTNEQFF.